Presented here are 30 T cell receptor beta chains from one specimen sequenced in a study of T cells in women clearing cervical HPV infection. The method was immunoSEQ multiplex PCR; TCRdb's version includes in-frame clones alone and lacks a portion of them. The sample includes roughly 48,000 clones. Sequencing used blood buffy coat. The receptor set was obtained from a woman aged 18 to 75 with a cervical HPV16 infection that either progressed to CIN3+ or cleared (not recorded which).

This chain's CDR3 is CASSPSGEETQYF. The covered CDR3 bases are TGTGCCAGCAGCCCCTCGGGGGAAGAGACC. This sequence joins TRBV7-3 and TRBJ2-5; D might be TRBD2 (6 bases). The missing CDR3 end, 3 residues past where the read stops, is filled in from the germline J gene. The CDR3 totals 13 residues. The germline gives CDR1 SGHTA, CDR2 FQGTGA. V was pared by 5 bases and J by 3 bases, with 10 bases between.

CDR3 sequence reads: CSATGLAGALQETQYF. The sequenced CDR3 bases are TGCAGTGCTACGGGACTAGCGGGGGCCTTACAAGAGACC. V and J are TRBV20-1 and TRBJ2-5; TRBD2 matches 14 bases. The read finishes 3 residues shy of the CDR3 end, and the germline J gene is used to complete it. Germline CDR1 DFQATT, CDR2 SNEGSKA (reference sequence). This CDR3 spans 16 amino acids. Losses at the gene ends were 4 bases for V and 2 bases for J; bases not matched to a gene: 6.

Of note for this clone: The CDR3 end lies 3 residues beyond the end of the read and is filled in from the germline J gene. The rearrangement uses TRBV20-1 and TRBJ2-7; 10 bases align to TRBD2. From germline, CDR1 is DFQATT and CDR2 SNEGSKA (reference sequence). V gave up 4 bases and J gave up 5 bases; unmatched junction bases: 8. This CDR3 is built from 14 residues. The CDR3 loop reads CSAKAGGPYDEQYF. The covered CDR3 bases are TGCAGTGCTAAAGCGGGAGGGCCTTACGACGAG.

About this clone itself: The read stops 3 residues short of the end of the CDR3; the missing end is completed from the germline J gene. The chain employs TRBV5-1 and TRBJ2-4; D is unresolved. The CDR3 covers 14 residues. Germline assignment: CDR1 SGHRS and CDR2 YFSETQ. The V end was cut by 2 bases, the J end by 8 bases, with 14 bases between. The sequenced CDR3 bases are TGCGCCAGCAGCTTTGAGACCCGGGTAGACATT. It encodes CASSFETRVDI. The full CDR3 is CASSFETRVDIQYF.

Worth noting for this clone: The missing CDR3 end, 3 residues past where the read stops, is filled in from the germline J gene. The rearrangement joins TRBV6-1 to TRBJ1-6; D is uncertain. CDR3 length: 14 residues. The germline V and J ends were trimmed by 0 bases and 7 bases, with 7 bases remaining between them. Germline values: CDR1 MNHNS, CDR2 SASEGT. The CDR3 DNA, read in part, is TGTGCCAGCAGTGAAGCCACATCCAATTCACCC. Its translation is CASSEATSNSP. The entire CDR3 sequence reads CASSEATSNSPLHF.

About this clone: The read gets to within 3 residues of the CDR3 end, and the germline J gene fills in the rest. The chain links TRBV20-1 to TRBJ1-2; 11 positions agree with TRBD1. V dropped 6 bases and J dropped 3; count of bases not matched to a gene: 6. Germline values: CDR1 DFQATT, CDR2 SNEGSKA (reference sequence). The CDR3 runs 14 residues. CDR3 sequence: CSANGQGAYYGYTF. The covered CDR3 bases are TGCAGTGCAAACGGACAGGGGGCGTACTATGGC.

As for this clone: Read coverage stops 3 residues before the CDR3 terminus; the germline J gene supplies the remainder. The V gene is TRBV9, the J gene TRBJ2-7; possible D gene TRBD2, 5 bases. The CDR3 spans 15 residues. From germline, CDR1 is SGDLS and CDR2 YYNGEE. V was clipped by 0 bases and J by 0 bases, with 10 bases between them. The CDR3 protein is CASSVGITSSYEQYF. The covered CDR3 bases are TGTGCCAGCAGCGTAGGGATCACTAGCTCCTACGAG.

In the case of this clone: The read finishes 3 residues shy of the CDR3 end, and the germline J gene is used to complete it. The chain combines TRBV5-5 with TRBJ1-2; D remains ambiguous. CDR1 and CDR2 (germline): SGHKS, YYEKEE (reference sequence). The V gene lost 1 base and the J gene lost 5 bases, with 12 bases spanning the gap. CDR3 size: 14 residues. The DNA read from the CDR3 is TGTGCCAGCAGCTTGAACCCGGGGAGGTATGGC. It translates to CASSLNPGRYG. The CDR3 in full is CASSLNPGRYGYTF.

Comment on this clone: Read data end 3 residues before the CDR3 end; the end is taken from the germline J gene. The gene calls are TRBV7-2 and TRBJ2-7; 8 nucleotides line up with TRBD1. CDR3 length: 15 amino acids. V shed 4 bases and J 5 bases; nucleotides not matched to a gene: 10. The germline gives CDR1 SGHTA, CDR2 FQGNSA. CDR3 loop: CASSSGTGRNNEQYF. The sequenced CDR3 bases are TGTGCCAGCAGCTCCGGGACAGGTCGTAACAACGAG.

As for this clone: The read finishes 3 residues shy of the CDR3 end, and the germline J gene is used to complete it. The chain recombines TRBV20-1 with TRBJ2-2, with 8 bases that match TRBD2. V shed 3 bases and J 7 bases; nucleotides not matched to a gene: 7. CDR1 DFQATT and CDR2 SNEGSKA come from the germline V gene (reference sequence). The CDR3 sequence is 14 residues long. Partial CDR3 DNA: TGCAGTGCTAGTTTCGGGACTAGTATCGGGGAG. This sequence encodes CSASFGTSIGE. The whole CDR3 protein is CSASFGTSIGELFF.

As concerns this clone: The CDR3 end is not reached by the read, which stops 3 residues before it; the germline J gene fills it in. V is TRBV5-4 and J is TRBJ1-2, with 7 bases fitting TRBD1. CDR1 and CDR2 from the germline V gene are SGHNT and YYREEE (reference sequence). This CDR3 spans 15 amino acids. The trim removed 7 bases at V and 3 bases at J, leaving 12 bases unmatched. The sequenced part of the CDR3 DNA is TGTGCCAGCTCCGAGAGGACAGGATTTTACTATGGC. Translating it yields CASSERTGFYYG. In full, the CDR3 reads CASSERTGFYYGYTF.

Turning to this clone: The read comes to an end 3 residues before the CDR3 does, leaving the germline J gene to fill in the end. V usage is TRBV7-2 and J usage is TRBJ2-7, with 10 nucleotides matching TRBD2. J was trimmed by 2 bases and V by 5 bases; bases with no gene match: 6. Germline V lookup: CDR1 SGHTA, CDR2 FQGNSA. This CDR3 region has 15 residues. CDR3 residues: CASSRAGLAAYEQYF. CDR3 DNA, as far as it was read: TGTGCCAGCAGCCGCGCCGGACTAGCGGCCTACGAG. The complete variable domain, with remaining parts taken from reference TRBV7-2 and TRBJ2-7, reads GAGVSQSPSNKVTEKGKDVELRCDPISGHTALYWYRQSLGQGLEFLIYFQGNSAPDKSGLPSDRFSAERTGGSVSTLTIQRTQQEDSAVYLCASSRAGLAAYEQYFGPGTRLTVT.

The CDR3 sequence: CASSRAGNQPQHF. Incomplete CDR3 DNA: TGTGCCAGCAGCCGAGCTGGCAATCAGCCC. This chain uses TRBV7-8 with TRBJ1-5; no clear D. The sequenced fragment ends 3 residues before the CDR3 boundary, so the rest is inferred from the germline J gene. Germline values: CDR1 SGHVS, CDR2 FQNEAQ. Trimming pared 5 bases from V and 2 bases from J, leaving 7 bases between. The CDR3 runs 13 residues.

As for this clone: The sequence runs out 3 residues before the end of the CDR3; the remainder is reconstructed from the germline J gene. V gene TRBV11-2 combines with J gene TRBJ1-1; D is uncertain. This CDR3 has 15 amino acids. Trimming cost V 0 bases and J 0 bases, with 8 bases left between them. The germline gives CDR1 SGHAT, CDR2 FQNNGV. CDR3 in amino acids: CASSLDTVMNTEAFF. The covered CDR3 bases are TGTGCCAGCAGCTTAGACACGGTCATGAACACTGAA.

As to this clone: The DNA ends 3 residues before the CDR3 does, and the rest of the CDR3 is filled in from the germline J gene. V usage is TRBV18 and J usage is TRBJ2-6, with TRBD1 as a possible D gene (5 bases). Trimming removed 4 bases from V and 0 bases from J, with 7 bases in between. This CDR3 spans 15 amino acids. From germline, CDR1 is KGHSH and CDR2 LQKENI. Partial CDR3 DNA: TGTGCCAGCTCACTTCAGGGCTCTGGGGCCAACGTC. Translation: CASSLQGSGANV. The entire CDR3 is CASSLQGSGANVLTF.

About this clone itself: The read ends 3 residues shy of where the CDR3 ends; the end is completed using the germline J gene. The chain links TRBV7-2 to TRBJ2-7; a weak D match, TRBD1 (5 bases). Germline assignment: CDR1 SGHTA and CDR2 FQGNSA. Trimming left V 1 base short and J 6 bases short, with 13 bases between. This CDR3 region has 14 residues. The covered CDR3 bases are TGTGCCAGCAGCTTAGACAGGTGGTTCGGCGAG. The encoded protein is CASSLDRWFGE. The complete CDR3 sequence is CASSLDRWFGEQYF.

Note on this clone: The read terminates 3 residues before the CDR3 end, so the remaining end is supplied by the germline J gene. The chain links TRBV20-1 to TRBJ2-7; the D gene is possibly TRBD2 (6 bases). Germline loops: CDR1 DFQATT, CDR2 SNEGSKA (reference sequence). This CDR3 comprises 17 residues. V lost 3 bases to trimming and J lost 0 bases, with 21 bases between them. Incomplete CDR3 DNA: TGCAGTGCTAGGGTTCGTGGGGGGAGTAGGGGCTCCTACGAG. Protein product: CSARVRGGSRGSYE. The complete CDR3 reads CSARVRGGSRGSYEQYF.

Concerning this clone itself: The observed sequence ends 3 residues before the CDR3 terminus, with the missing tail filled in from the germline J gene. This chain connects TRBV13 to TRBJ2-7; a possible D gene is TRBD2 (6 bases). V was shortened by 7 bases and J by 4 bases, with 20 bases between the two germline ends. This CDR3 is 15 amino acids long. Germline values: CDR1 PRHDT, CDR2 FYEKMQ (reference sequence). CDR3 DNA (partial): TGTGCCAGCACCCCCGTGGAGGGGCCGAGGTACGAG. Translating it yields CASTPVEGPRYE. The whole CDR3 reads CASTPVEGPRYEQYF. The whole variable domain, remainder taken from reference TRBV13 and TRBJ2-7, is AAGVIQSPRHLIKEKRETATLKCYPIPRHDTVYWYQQGPGQDPQFLISFYEKMQSDKGSIPDRFSAQQFSDYHSELNMSSLELGDSALYFCASTPVEGPRYEQYFGPGTRLTVT.

Regarding this clone: The observed sequence ends 3 residues before the CDR3 terminus, with the missing tail filled in from the germline J gene. This chain joins TRBV28 and TRBJ1-4, with a weak D call TRBD1 (6 bases). CDR1 is MDHEN, CDR2 SYDVKM, per germline. Deletions cut 6 bases from V and 8 bases from J, with 22 bases between. The CDR3 length is 16 residues. The covered CDR3 bases are TGTGCCAGCAGCGAAAAAGGGGGACAATACAGGGAAAAA. The encoded protein is CASSEKGGQYREK. The CDR3, in full, reads CASSEKGGQYREKLFF.

Remarks on this clone: The sequenced fragment ends 3 residues before the CDR3 boundary, so the rest is inferred from the germline J gene. This chain connects TRBV2 to TRBJ2-1, with 10 bases that match TRBD2. Germline CDR1 is SNHLY and CDR2 is FYNNEI. V shed 4 bases and J 8 bases; nucleotides not matched to a gene: 5. The CDR3 spans 14 residues. CDR3 protein: CASSAERGGYEQFF. The CDR3 DNA, read in part, is TGTGCCAGCAGTGCTGAGCGGGGGGGTTATGAG.

In the case of this clone: The read gets to within 3 residues of the CDR3 end, and the germline J gene fills in the rest. The chain has TRBV7-3 and TRBJ2-1; 8 nucleotides line up with TRBD2. Losses at the gene ends were 1 base for V and 4 bases for J; bases not matched to a gene: 3. CDR1 is SGHTA and CDR2 is FQGTGA in the germline V gene. This CDR3 has 15 residues. CDR3 DNA, as far as it was read: TGTGCCAGCAGCTTAATGGGCGGGGGGTACAATGAG. It translates to CASSLMGGGYNE. The whole CDR3 sequence is CASSLMGGGYNEQFF.

A remark on this clone: Sequencing ends 3 residues short of the CDR3 end; the germline J gene provides the rest. The gene calls are TRBV30 and TRBJ2-2, with 9 bases matching TRBD1. CDR1 and CDR2 (germline): GTSNPN, SVGIG (reference sequence). The CDR3 consists of 15 residues. V gave up 1 base and J gave up 8 bases; unmatched junction bases: 8. Incomplete CDR3 DNA: TGTGCCTGGAGTGGGAAACAGGGGGCAGGTGGGGAG. Translated: CAWSGKQGAGGE. The whole CDR3 region reads CAWSGKQGAGGELFF.

A word on this clone: The CDR3 end is not reached by the read, which stops 3 residues before it; the germline J gene fills it in. The rearrangement joins TRBV9 to TRBJ1-2; TRBD1 agrees at 7 bases. V lost 5 bases, J lost 6 bases, and 7 bases stayed unmatched. The V gene's germline CDR1 is SGDLS and CDR2 YYNGEE. This CDR3 is 13 amino acids long. The covered CDR3 bases are TGTGCCAGCAGGGGACAGAGAAGCCATGGC. Translation: CASRGQRSHG. The entire CDR3 protein reads CASRGQRSHGYTF.

The CDR3 loop is CASSLGQASNQPQHF. The sequenced CDR3 bases are TGTGCCAGCAGCCTTGGACAGGCGTCGAATCAGCCC. The chain has TRBV6-2 or TRBV6-3 and TRBJ1-5; 7 bases are shared with TRBD1. Coverage ceases 3 residues before the CDR3 finishes, and the germline J gene fills in the end. This CDR3 has 15 amino acids. The V and J ends lost 6 bases and 4 bases, in that order; junction bases with no gene match: 9. Germline values: CDR1 MNHEY, CDR2 SVGEGT.

A word on this clone: With the read ending 3 residues before the CDR3 end, the germline J gene is used to fill in that end. The chain combines TRBV30 with TRBJ1-2; 10 bases match TRBD1. The V segment lost 3 bases and the J segment 1 base; nucleotides outside the gene matches: 5. This CDR3 spans 15 amino acids. Germline V gene lookup returns CDR1 GTSNPN and CDR2 SVGIG (reference sequence). The covered CDR3 bases are TGTGCCTGGAGGAAGGACAGGGGGATTAACTATGGC. It is translated as CAWRKDRGINYG. The full CDR3 sequence reads CAWRKDRGINYGYTF.

A word on this clone: Sequencing ends 3 residues short of the CDR3 end; the germline J gene provides the rest. This chain joins TRBV5-1 and TRBJ2-1, with D perhaps matching TRBD1 or TRBD2 (6 bases each). V lost 9 bases, J lost 0 bases, and 16 bases lay in between. CDR3 size: 15 residues. Germline V CDR1 and CDR2: SGHRS, YFSETQ. Partial CDR3 DNA: TGCGCCACTTCGGAGGGGGACGACTCCTACAATGAG. Its translation: CATSEGDDSYNE. The entire CDR3 protein is CATSEGDDSYNEQFF.

Points on this clone: The CDR3 end is not reached by the read, which stops 3 residues before it; the germline J gene fills it in. This sequence joins TRBV27 and TRBJ2-7; D is undetermined. With 2 bases removed from V and 2 bases from J, the gap between germline ends came to 13 bases. The CDR3 spans 15 residues. Germline CDR1 MNHEY, CDR2 SMNVEV (reference sequence). CDR3 sequence: CASSLKAPSPYEQYF. The sequenced part of the CDR3 DNA is TGTGCCAGCAGTTTAAAGGCTCCTTCCCCCTACGAG.

Comments on this clone: The observed sequence ends 3 residues before the CDR3 terminus, with the missing tail filled in from the germline J gene. The chain joins TRBV20-1 to TRBJ2-7, with a possible D match to TRBD2 (6 bases). V shed 4 bases and J shed 3 bases, with 16 bases lying between them. Germline V gives CDR1 DFQATT, CDR2 SNEGSKA (reference sequence). There are 14 residues in the CDR3. CDR3 sequence reads: CSAIGTPRIYEQYF. CDR3 DNA, as far as it was read: TGCAGTGCTATAGGGACTCCCCGGATCTACGAG.

Comment on this clone: From the germline J gene comes the end of the CDR3, since the read stops 3 residues before it. The rearrangement links TRBV2 to TRBJ1-4, with D perhaps matching TRBD1 (6 bases). Between the trimmed V and J ends, which lost 6 bases and 3 bases, there was a span of 11 bases. CDR1 and CDR2 (germline): SNHLY, FYNNEI. The CDR3 has 14 residues. CDR3 DNA, as far as it was read: TGTGCCAGCAGGAGGGGGAGGGCTAATGAAAAA. The encoded protein is CASRRGRANEK. In full, the CDR3 reads CASRRGRANEKLFF.

In the case of this clone: Sequencing ends 3 residues short of the CDR3 end; the germline J gene provides the rest. V usage is TRBV19 and J usage is TRBJ1-1; D gene uncertain. The V gene lost 6 bases and the J gene lost 1 base, with 6 bases spanning the gap. The CDR3 totals 12 residues. In germline, CDR1 is LNHDA, CDR2 SQIVND (reference sequence). CDR3 region: CASRYRNTEAFF. The covered CDR3 bases are TGTGCCAGTAGATACAGGAACACTGAA.